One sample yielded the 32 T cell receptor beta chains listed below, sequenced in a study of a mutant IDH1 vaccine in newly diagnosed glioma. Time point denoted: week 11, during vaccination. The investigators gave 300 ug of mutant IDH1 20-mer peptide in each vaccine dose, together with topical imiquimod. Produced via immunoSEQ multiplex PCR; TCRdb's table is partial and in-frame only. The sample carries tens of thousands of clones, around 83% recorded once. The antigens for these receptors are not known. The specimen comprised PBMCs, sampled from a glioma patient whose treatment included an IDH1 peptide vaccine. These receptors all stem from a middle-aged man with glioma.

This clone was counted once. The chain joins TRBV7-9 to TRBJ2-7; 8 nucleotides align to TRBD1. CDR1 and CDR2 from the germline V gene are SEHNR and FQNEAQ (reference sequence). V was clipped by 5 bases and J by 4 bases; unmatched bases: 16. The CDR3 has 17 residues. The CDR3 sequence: CASSRATIGQGGYEQYF. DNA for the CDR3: TGTGCCAGCAGCAGAGCCACAATTGGACAGGGCGGGTACGAGCAGTACTTC. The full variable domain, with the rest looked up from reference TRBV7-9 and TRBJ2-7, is DTGVSQNPRHKITKRGQNVTFRCDPISEHNRLYWYRQTLGQGPEFLTYFQNEAQLEKSRLLSDRFSAERPKGSFSTLEIQRTEQGDSAMYLCASSRATIGQGGYEQYFGPGTRLTVT.

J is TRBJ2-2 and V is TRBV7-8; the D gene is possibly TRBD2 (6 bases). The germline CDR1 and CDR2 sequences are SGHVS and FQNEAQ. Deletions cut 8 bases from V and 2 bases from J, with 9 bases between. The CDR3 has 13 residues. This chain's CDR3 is CASGGVNTGELFF. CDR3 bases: TGTGCCAGCGGCGGGGTTAACACCGGGGAGCTGTTTTTT.

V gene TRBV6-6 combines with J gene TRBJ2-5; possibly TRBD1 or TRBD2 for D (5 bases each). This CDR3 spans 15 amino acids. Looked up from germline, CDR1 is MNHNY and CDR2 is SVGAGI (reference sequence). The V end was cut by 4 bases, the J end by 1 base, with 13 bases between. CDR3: CASSSRSGTQETQYF. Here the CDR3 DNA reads TGTGCCAGCAGTTCCCGGTCCGGGACCCAAGAGACCCAGTACTTC.

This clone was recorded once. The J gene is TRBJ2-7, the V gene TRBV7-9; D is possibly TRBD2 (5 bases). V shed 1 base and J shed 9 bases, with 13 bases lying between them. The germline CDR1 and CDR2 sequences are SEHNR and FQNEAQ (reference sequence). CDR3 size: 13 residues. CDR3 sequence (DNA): TGTGCCAGCAGCTTAGGTGTGGGAGTCGGGCAGTACTTC. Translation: CASSLGVGVGQYF.

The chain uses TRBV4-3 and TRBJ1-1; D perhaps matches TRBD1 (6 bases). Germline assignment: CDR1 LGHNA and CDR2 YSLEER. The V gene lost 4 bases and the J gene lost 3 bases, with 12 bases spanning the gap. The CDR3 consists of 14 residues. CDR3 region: CASSRGAGDTEAFF. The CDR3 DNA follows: TGCGCCAGCAGCCGCGGAGCAGGGGACACTGAAGCTTTCTTT.

CDR3 DNA: TGCGCCAGCAGCCAAGTTCTAGCGGGAGGAGGGGCTCTCACAGATACGCAGTATTTT. Residues: CASSQVLAGGGALTDTQYF. The gene calls are TRBV4-3 and TRBJ2-3, with TRBD2 identical over 11 bases. V lost 1 base to trimming and J lost 2 bases; unmatched junction nucleotides: 11. Germline CDR1 reads LGHNA; CDR2 reads YSLEER. The CDR3 covers 19 residues.

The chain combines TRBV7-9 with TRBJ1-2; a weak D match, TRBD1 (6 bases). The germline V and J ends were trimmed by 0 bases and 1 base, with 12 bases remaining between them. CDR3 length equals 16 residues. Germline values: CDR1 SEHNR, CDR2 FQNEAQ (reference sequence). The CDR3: CASSLAVGHDNYGYTF. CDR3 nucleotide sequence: TGTGCCAGCAGCTTAGCTGTGGGACACGATAACTATGGCTACACCTTC.

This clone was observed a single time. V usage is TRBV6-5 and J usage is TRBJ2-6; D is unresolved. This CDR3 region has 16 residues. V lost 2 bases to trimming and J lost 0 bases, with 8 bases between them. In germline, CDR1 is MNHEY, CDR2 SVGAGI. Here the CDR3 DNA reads TGTGCCAGCAGTTACGGTACAGCCTCTGGGGCCAACGTCCTGACTTTC. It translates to CASSYGTASGANVLTF.

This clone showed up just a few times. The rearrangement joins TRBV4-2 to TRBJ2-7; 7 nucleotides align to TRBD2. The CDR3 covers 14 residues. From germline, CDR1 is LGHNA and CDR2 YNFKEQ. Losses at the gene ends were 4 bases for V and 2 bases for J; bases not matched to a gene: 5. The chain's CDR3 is CASSLGLAAYEQYF. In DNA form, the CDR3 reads TGTGCCAGCAGCCTTGGGCTAGCGGCCTACGAGCAGTACTTC.

In DNA form, the CDR3 reads TGTGCCAGCAGCTTACAGGGGGTCCCTGAAGCTTTCTTT. Translated, it gives CASSLQGVPEAFF. The chain carries TRBV7-6 and TRBJ1-1; 7 bases match TRBD1. The CDR3 length is 13 residues. The V gene end was trimmed by 2 bases and the J gene end by 6 bases; junction bases not matched to a gene: 3. Germline lookup yields CDR1 SGHVS and CDR2 FNYEAQ.

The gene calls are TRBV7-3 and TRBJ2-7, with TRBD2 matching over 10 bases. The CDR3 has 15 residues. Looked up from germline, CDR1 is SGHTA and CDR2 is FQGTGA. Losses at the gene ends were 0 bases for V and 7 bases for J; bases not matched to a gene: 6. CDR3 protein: CASSLTTSGTPEQYF. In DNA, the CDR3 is TGTGCCAGCAGCTTAACAACTAGCGGGACTCCAGAGCAGTACTTC.

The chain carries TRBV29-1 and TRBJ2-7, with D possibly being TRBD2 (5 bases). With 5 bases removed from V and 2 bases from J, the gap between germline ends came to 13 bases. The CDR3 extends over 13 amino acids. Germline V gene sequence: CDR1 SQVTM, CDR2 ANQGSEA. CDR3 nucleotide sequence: TGCAGCGTTCTTATGTGGAGGCCCTACGAGCAGTACTTC. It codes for CSVLMWRPYEQYF.

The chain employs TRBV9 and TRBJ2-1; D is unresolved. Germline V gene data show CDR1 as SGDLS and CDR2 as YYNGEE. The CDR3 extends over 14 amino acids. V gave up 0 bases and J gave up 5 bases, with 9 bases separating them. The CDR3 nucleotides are TGTGCCAGCAGCGTAGTCGGAACGGACAATGAGCAGTTCTTC. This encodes CASSVVGTDNEQFF.

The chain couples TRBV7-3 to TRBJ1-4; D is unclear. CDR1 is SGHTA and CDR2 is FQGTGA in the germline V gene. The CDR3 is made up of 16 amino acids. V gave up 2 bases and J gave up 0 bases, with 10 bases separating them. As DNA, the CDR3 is TGTGCCAGCAGCTTATCAGGCCCTGCAACTAATGAAAAACTGTTTTTT. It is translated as CASSLSGPATNEKLFF.

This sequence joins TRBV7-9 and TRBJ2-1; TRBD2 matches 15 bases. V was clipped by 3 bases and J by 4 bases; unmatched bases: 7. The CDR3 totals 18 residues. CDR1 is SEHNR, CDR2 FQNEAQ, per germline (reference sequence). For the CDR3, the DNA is TGTGCCAGCAGCTTCCCCCTCGGGACTAGCGGGAGGTACAATGAGCAGTTCTTC. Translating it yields CASSFPLGTSGRYNEQFF.

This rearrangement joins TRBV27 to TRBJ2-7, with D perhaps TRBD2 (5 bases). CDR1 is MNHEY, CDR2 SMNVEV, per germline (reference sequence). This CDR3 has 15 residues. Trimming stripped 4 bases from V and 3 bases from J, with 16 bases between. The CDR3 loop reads CASSSGQPGGYEQYF. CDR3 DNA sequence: TGTGCCAGCAGTTCGGGTCAACCCGGAGGCTACGAGCAGTACTTC.

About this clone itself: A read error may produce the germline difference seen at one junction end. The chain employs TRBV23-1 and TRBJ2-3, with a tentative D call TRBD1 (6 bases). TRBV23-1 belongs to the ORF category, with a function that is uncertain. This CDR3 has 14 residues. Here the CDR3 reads CANSLHGQTDTQYF. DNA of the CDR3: TGCGCCAACAGTCTACACGGACAGACAGATACGCAGTATTTT.

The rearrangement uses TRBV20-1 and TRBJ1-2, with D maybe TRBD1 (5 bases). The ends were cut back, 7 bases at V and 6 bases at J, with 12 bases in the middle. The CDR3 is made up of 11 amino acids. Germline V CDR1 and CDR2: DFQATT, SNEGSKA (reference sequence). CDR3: CSVGRGDGYTF. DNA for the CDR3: TGCAGTGTAGGAAGGGGTGATGGCTACACCTTC.

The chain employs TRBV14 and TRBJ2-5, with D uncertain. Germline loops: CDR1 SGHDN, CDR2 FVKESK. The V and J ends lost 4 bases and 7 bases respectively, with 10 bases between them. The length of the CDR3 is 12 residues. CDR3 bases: TGTGCCAGCAGCCCCCTCACTGGGACCCAGTACTTC. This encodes CASSPLTGTQYF.

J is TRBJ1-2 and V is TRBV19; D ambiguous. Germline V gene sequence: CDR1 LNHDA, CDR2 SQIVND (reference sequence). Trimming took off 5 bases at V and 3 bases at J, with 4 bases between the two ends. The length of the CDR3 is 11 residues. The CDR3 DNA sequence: TGTGCCAGTAGTCAGTACTATGGCTACACCTTC. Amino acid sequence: CASSQYYGYTF.

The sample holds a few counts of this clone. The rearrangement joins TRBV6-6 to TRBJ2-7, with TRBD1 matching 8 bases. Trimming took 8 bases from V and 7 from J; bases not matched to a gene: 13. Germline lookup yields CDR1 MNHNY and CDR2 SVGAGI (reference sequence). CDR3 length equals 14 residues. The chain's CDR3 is CASVGQGASWEQYF. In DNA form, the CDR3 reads TGTGCCAGCGTCGGGCAGGGGGCTTCTTGGGAGCAGTACTTC.

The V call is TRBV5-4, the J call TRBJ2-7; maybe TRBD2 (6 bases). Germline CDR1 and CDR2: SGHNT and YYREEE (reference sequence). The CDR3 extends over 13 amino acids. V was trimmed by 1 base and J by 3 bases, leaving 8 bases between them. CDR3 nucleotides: TGTGCCAGCAGCTTGAGTAGCGGCTACGAGCAGTACTTC. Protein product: CASSLSSGYEQYF.

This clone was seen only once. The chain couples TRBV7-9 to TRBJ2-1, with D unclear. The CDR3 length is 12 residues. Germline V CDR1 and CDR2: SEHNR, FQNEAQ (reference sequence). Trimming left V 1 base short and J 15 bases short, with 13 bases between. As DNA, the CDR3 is TGTGCCAGCAGCTTAGATCTTAGGGATCGGTTCTTC. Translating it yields CASSLDLRDRFF.

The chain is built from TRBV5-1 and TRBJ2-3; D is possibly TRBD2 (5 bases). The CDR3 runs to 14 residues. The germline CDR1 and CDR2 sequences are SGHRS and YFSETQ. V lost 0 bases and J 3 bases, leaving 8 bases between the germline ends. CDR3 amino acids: CASSLELGTDTQYF. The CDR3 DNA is TGCGCCAGCAGCTTGGAACTAGGAACAGATACGCAGTATTTT.

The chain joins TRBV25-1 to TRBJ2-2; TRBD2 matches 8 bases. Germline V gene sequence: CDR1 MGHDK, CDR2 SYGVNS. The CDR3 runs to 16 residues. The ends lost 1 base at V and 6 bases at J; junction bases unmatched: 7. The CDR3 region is CASSESGGPRAGELFF. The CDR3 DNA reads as TGTGCCAGCAGTGAATCGGGAGGGCCCCGTGCCGGGGAGCTGTTTTTT. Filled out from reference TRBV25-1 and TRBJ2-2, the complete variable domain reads EADIYQTPRYLVIGTGKKITLECSQTMGHDKMYWYQQDPGMELHLIHYSYGVNSTEKGDLSSESTVSRIRTEHFPLTLESARPSHTSQYLCASSESGGPRAGELFFGEGSRLTVL.

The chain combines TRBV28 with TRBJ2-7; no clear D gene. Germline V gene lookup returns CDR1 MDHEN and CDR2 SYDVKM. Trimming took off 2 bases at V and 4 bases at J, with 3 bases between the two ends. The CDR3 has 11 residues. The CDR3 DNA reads TGTGCCAGCAGTTTAGAATACGAGCAGTACTTC. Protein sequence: CASSLEYEQYF. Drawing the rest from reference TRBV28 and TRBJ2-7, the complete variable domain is DVKVTQSSRYLVKRTGEKVFLECVQDMDHENMFWYRQDPGLGLRLIYFSYDVKMKEKGDIPEGYSVSREKKERFSLILESASTNQTSMYLCASSLEYEQYFGPGTRLTVT.

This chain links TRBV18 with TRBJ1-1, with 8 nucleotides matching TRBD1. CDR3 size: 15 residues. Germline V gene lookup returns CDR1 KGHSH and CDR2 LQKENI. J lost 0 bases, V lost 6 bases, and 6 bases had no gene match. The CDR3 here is CASSLDRGLNTEAFF. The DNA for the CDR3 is TGTGCCAGCTCCCTCGACAGGGGATTGAACACTGAAGCTTTCTTT.

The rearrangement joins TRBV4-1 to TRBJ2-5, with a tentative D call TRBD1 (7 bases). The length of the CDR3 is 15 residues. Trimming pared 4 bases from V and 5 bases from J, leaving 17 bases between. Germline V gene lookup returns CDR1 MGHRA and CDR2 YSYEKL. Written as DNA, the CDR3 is TGCGCCAGCAGCCGAACCAGGGGGGTAGGGGAGACCCAGTACTTC. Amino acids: CASSRTRGVGETQYF.

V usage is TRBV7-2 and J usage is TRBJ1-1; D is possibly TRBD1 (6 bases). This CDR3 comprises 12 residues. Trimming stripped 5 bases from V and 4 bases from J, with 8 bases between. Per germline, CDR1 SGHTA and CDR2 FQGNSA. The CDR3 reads CASSNRVTEAFF. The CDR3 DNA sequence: TGTGCCAGCAGCAACAGGGTCACTGAAGCTTTCTTT.

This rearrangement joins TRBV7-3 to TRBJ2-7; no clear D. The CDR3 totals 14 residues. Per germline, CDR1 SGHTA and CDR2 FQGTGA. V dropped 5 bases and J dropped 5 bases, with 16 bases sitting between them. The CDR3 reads CASSPYLRPHEQYF. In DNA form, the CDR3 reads TGTGCCAGCAGCCCATACTTGAGGCCCCACGAGCAGTACTTC.

CDR3 sequence reads: CASSRRSLGRWETQYF. CDR3 bases: TGTGCCAGCAGCCGTAGGTCTTTGGGGCGATGGGAGACCCAGTACTTC. This chain uses TRBV14 with TRBJ2-5; tentative D call: TRBD1 (5 bases). There are 16 residues in the CDR3. The germline V gene encodes CDR1 SGHDN and CDR2 FVKESK. Trimming took 4 bases from V and 5 from J, leaving 20 bases between them. The complete variable domain, with remaining parts taken from reference TRBV14 and TRBJ2-5, reads EAGVTQFPSHSVIEKGQTVTLRCDPISGHDNLYWYRRVMGKEIKFLLHFVKESKQDESGMPNNRFLAERTGGTYSTLKVQPAELEDSGVYFCASSRRSLGRWETQYFGPGTRLLVL.

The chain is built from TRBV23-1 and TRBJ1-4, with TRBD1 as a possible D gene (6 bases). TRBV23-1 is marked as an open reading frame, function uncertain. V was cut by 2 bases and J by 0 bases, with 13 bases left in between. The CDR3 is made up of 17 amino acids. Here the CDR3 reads CASSQRTATTTNEKLFF. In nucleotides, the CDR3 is TGCGCCAGCAGTCAAAGGACAGCCACAACAACTAATGAAAAACTGTTTTTT.